One TCR beta chain is described in this entry. Its antigen is as yet unknown. Other DNA variants within this sample encode the same CDR3. The data are from a study of shared clonotypes between healthy human individuals. Clones were sequenced by immunoSEQ multiplex PCR, and TCRdb holds only the in-frame ones, with some missing. Of about half a million clones in the sample, 79% are singletons; the top ten hold about 13%. CDR1 is WNHNN, CDR2 SYGVQD, per germline (reference sequence). The CDR3 is made up of 13 amino acids. Trimming stripped 3 bases from V and 3 bases from J, with 7 bases between. Overall study results and limits: An effect of sequencing depth on clonotype sharing among donors was expected. Sample collection involved blood only; tissue repertoires are likely different.

This chain uses TRBV10-1 with TRBJ2-3; D call uncertain. The sequenced sample was PBMCs. The clonotype was recovered from a woman between 35 and 50 years old in good health. Some clones in this sample may be carry-over from other donors' samples. The CDR3 spells CASSESGTDTQYF. CDR3 DNA: TGCGCCAGCAGTGAATCTGGAACAGATACGCAGTATTTT.